The clone carrying this T cell receptor (beta chain) has more than one count but fewer than ten. Its antigen is not known. The library was built from 400 ng RNA with molecular barcoded adaptors for alpha/delta and beta/gamma chains. TCRdb re-called the reads through MiXCR, storing one row per CDR3 protein. Its listing shows 2 distinct CDR3 sequences. Germline values: CDR1 MNHEY, CDR2 SVGAGI. There are 13 residues in the CDR3. Trimming took off 0 bases at V and 8 bases at J, with 8 bases between the two ends. The data derive from a study of read filtering for tumor transcriptome and immune sequencing. The study, taken as a whole, reports: IR-seq and RNA-seq agreed better without single-read clonotypes. The CD138-negative fraction was mixed bone marrow immune cells, not pure T cells. RNA-seq captured clonotypes less deeply and reliably than IR-seq.

The sample comprised a population of CD138-negative cells sorted from bone marrow. This sequence originates from a donor at least 40 years old with multiple myeloma. This table probably holds off-target reads from a library built for another chain. The chain carries TRBV6-5 and TRBJ2-1; D is unresolved. The CDR3 is CASSYSGSDEQFF. In nucleotides, the CDR3 is TGTGCCAGCAGTTACTCTGGATCCGATGAGCAGTTCTTC.